These 27 T cell receptor beta chains originate from one sample sequenced in a study of cytomegalovirus exposure and HLA in healthy donors. The PCR contained 60 Vbeta and 13 Jbeta primers. Some clones are missing from TCRdb's copy, which holds only in-frame ones; the method was immunoSEQ multiplex PCR. This table holds 150,000 to 250,000 clones, 79% found once. Sequenced: PBMCs. All receptors come from a woman aged 25 to 39 in good health and CMV-seropositive.

The chain has TRBV27 and TRBJ2-5; 8 bases match TRBD2. The J segment lost 5 bases and the V segment lost 3 bases, leaving 8 bases of the junction unmatched. Germline CDR1 MNHEY, CDR2 SMNVEV (reference sequence). The CDR3 sequence is 15 residues long. The CDR3 sequence: CASSLLGSGGETQYF. DNA for the CDR3: TGTGCCAGCAGTTTGTTGGGGTCGGGGGGGGAGACCCAGTACTTC.

This chain joins TRBV9 and TRBJ2-1, with D perhaps TRBD1 (5 bases). This CDR3 has 9 amino acids. Between the trimmed V and J ends, which lost 4 bases and 15 bases, there was a span of 8 bases. CDR1 and CDR2 (germline): SGDLS, YYNGEE. CDR3 residues: CASSLGRFF. The CDR3 DNA sequence: TGTGCCAGCAGCTTGGGGCGGTTCTTC.

The chain couples TRBV30 to TRBJ1-2; no clear D gene. Trimming cost V 8 bases and J 6 bases, with 4 bases left between them. CDR3 length equals 8 residues. CDR1 and CDR2 (germline): GTSNPN, SVGIG (reference sequence). The CDR3 coding sequence is TGTGCCGCGGATGGCTACACCTTC. It translates to CAADGYTF.

The chain links TRBV11-3 to TRBJ2-7, with D hard to call. Germline CDR1 SGHNT, CDR2 YENEEA. The CDR3 runs 14 residues. Trimming removed 1 base at V and 1 base at J, with 8 bases between. CDR3 amino acids: CASSLVQLSYEQYF. DNA for the CDR3: TGTGCCAGCAGCTTAGTTCAGTTGTCCTACGAGCAGTACTTC.

The chain recombines TRBV4-1 with TRBJ2-7; possible D gene TRBD2, 6 bases. The length of the CDR3 is 15 residues. Trimming shortened V by 1 base and J by 0 bases, and 10 bases separated the two germline ends. CDR1 MGHRA and CDR2 YSYEKL come from the germline V gene. For the CDR3, the DNA is TGCGCCAGCAGCCAAGGGGCCGGGGGCTCCTACGAGCAGTACTTC. Translation gives CASSQGAGGSYEQYF.

CDR3 in DNA: TGTGCCAGTCGTCTAGCGGGAGGGACAGATACGCAGTATTTT. Encoded protein: CASRLAGGTDTQYF. The V gene is TRBV6-5, the J gene TRBJ2-3; 12 nucleotides agree with TRBD2. The V segment lost 9 bases and the J segment 3 bases; nucleotides outside the gene matches: 4. Germline V CDR1 and CDR2: MNHEY, SVGAGI. CDR3 length equals 14 residues.

This clone came up once. V gene TRBV20-1 combines with J gene TRBJ1-4; D might be TRBD1 (6 bases). V gave up 6 bases and J gave up 7 bases, with 9 bases separating them. Germline V gene lookup returns CDR1 DFQATT and CDR2 SNEGSKA (reference sequence). This CDR3 is 11 amino acids long. CDR3 sequence (DNA): TGCAGTGCAAGGACAGTTGAAAAACTGTTTTTT. This sequence encodes CSARTVEKLFF.

The chain combines TRBV29-1 with TRBJ1-1; weak D call: TRBD1 (6 bases). Germline V lookup: CDR1 SQVTM, CDR2 ANQGSEA. The CDR3 is 14 amino acids. Deletions cut 4 bases from V and 4 bases from J, with 16 bases between. CDR3 loop: CSVVVGADGTEAFF. In nucleotides, the CDR3 is TGCAGCGTTGTGGTGGGGGCAGACGGCACTGAAGCTTTCTTT. Looking up the rest from reference TRBV29-1 and TRBJ1-1 gives the full variable domain: SAVISQKPSRDICQRGTSLTIQCQVDSQVTMMFWYRQQPGQSLTLIATANQGSEATYESGFVIDKFPISRPNLTFSTLTVSNMSPEDSSIYLCSVVVGADGTEAFFGQGTRLTVV.

This sequence joins TRBV5-1 and TRBJ2-2; 10 bases map to TRBD2. The CDR3 has 16 amino acids. The V gene end was trimmed by 0 bases and the J gene end by 5 bases; junction bases not matched to a gene: 4. Germline V lookup: CDR1 SGHRS, CDR2 YFSETQ. Here the CDR3 reads CASSLEAGGRTGELFF. In DNA form, the CDR3 reads TGCGCCAGCAGCTTGGAAGCGGGGGGGAGGACCGGGGAGCTGTTTTTT.

This chain joins TRBV10-3 and TRBJ2-7; D call uncertain. V lost 4 bases to trimming and J lost 0 bases, with 13 bases between them. CDR1 ENHRY and CDR2 SYGVKD come from the germline V gene. The CDR3 consists of 15 residues. CDR3 amino acids: CAISARLTPSYEQYF. The CDR3, as DNA: TGTGCCATCAGTGCTAGGCTAACCCCCTCCTACGAGCAGTACTTC.

A few counts support this clone. The chain carries TRBV7-2 and TRBJ2-1; 9 bases are a match to TRBD2. The germline CDR1 and CDR2 sequences are SGHTA and FQGNSA. The CDR3 length is 15 residues. With V trimmed by 4 bases and J by 0 bases, 1 base remained unmatched. CDR3 sequence: CASSSGLASYNEQFF. The CDR3 DNA is TGTGCCAGCAGCTCGGGACTAGCCTCCTACAATGAGCAGTTCTTC.

CDR3 nucleotide sequence: TGCGCCAGCAGCCCACAGGGGGGGGGTTACAATGAGCAGTTCTTC. It codes for CASSPQGGGYNEQFF. The V call is TRBV5-1, the J call TRBJ2-1; tentative D call: TRBD1 (8 bases). The germline V gene encodes CDR1 SGHRS and CDR2 YFSETQ. This CDR3 region has 15 residues. V lost 4 bases and J lost 4, with 15 bases in between. Complete variable domain (other parts from reference TRBV5-1 and TRBJ2-1): KAGVTQTPRYLIKTRGQQVTLSCSPISGHRSVSWYQQTPGQGLQFLFEYFSETQRNKGNFPGRFSGRQFSNSRSEMNVSTLELGDSALYLCASSPQGGGYNEQFFGPGTRLTVL.

The CDR3 is CASTQGSGYTF. DNA for the CDR3: TGTGCCAGTACACAGGGTAGCGGCTACACCTTC. This chain links TRBV19 with TRBJ1-2; weak D call: TRBD1 (6 bases). CDR1 is LNHDA, CDR2 SQIVND, per germline (reference sequence). V was trimmed by 7 bases and J by 8 bases, leaving 11 bases between them. The CDR3 is 11 residues long.

V usage is TRBV6-5 and J usage is TRBJ1-1, with no clear D. Trimming left V 0 bases short and J 2 bases short, with 7 bases between. CDR1 is MNHEY and CDR2 is SVGAGI in the germline V gene. There are 14 residues in the CDR3. CDR3 coding DNA: TGTGCCAGCAGTTACTCGGCAGGAAACACTGAAGCTTTCTTT. It translates to CASSYSAGNTEAFF.

The V call is TRBV4-2, the J call TRBJ1-4; a possible D gene is TRBD1 (6 bases). V lost 0 bases and J 0 bases, leaving 11 bases between the germline ends. The CDR3 extends over 17 amino acids. Germline values: CDR1 LGHNA, CDR2 YNFKEQ. The CDR3: CASSQDMDSATNEKLFF. Here the CDR3 DNA reads TGTGCCAGCAGCCAAGATATGGACAGTGCAACTAATGAAAAACTGTTTTTT.

The V call is TRBV7-2, the J call TRBJ2-2; possibly TRBD1 for D (6 bases). V gave up 4 bases and J gave up 1 base, with 13 bases separating them. Germline CDR1 is SGHTA and CDR2 is FQGNSA. The CDR3 sequence is 16 residues long. CDR3 nucleotides: TGTGCCAGCAGCTCCTATAGACAGGTGAACACCGGGGAGCTGTTTTTT. It translates to CASSSYRQVNTGELFF.

The V and J genes are TRBV2 and TRBJ2-3; 12 bases agree with TRBD1. The CDR3 contains 14 residues. After removal of 4 bases from V and 5 bases from J, the junction contained 1 base not matched to a gene. The germline V gene has CDR1 SNHLY and CDR2 FYNNEI. CDR3 sequence reads: CASSGDRGQDTQYF. The CDR3 bases are TGTGCCAGCAGTGGGGACAGGGGGCAAGATACGCAGTATTTT.

The rearrangement links TRBV5-4 to TRBJ2-7; 8 bases fit TRBD2. The CDR3 consists of 15 residues. The germline CDR1 and CDR2 sequences are SGHNT and YYREEE (reference sequence). V lost 7 bases and J lost 3; bases outside the gene matches: 12. For the CDR3, the DNA is TGTGCCAGCGGGGGGGGACTAGACAGCAACTACGAGCAGTACTTC. Translating it yields CASGGGLDSNYEQYF. Full variable domain (rest looked up from reference TRBV5-4 and TRBJ2-7): ETGVTQSPTHLIKTRGQQVTLRCSSQSGHNTVSWYQQALGQGPQFIFQYYREEENGRGNFPPRFSGLQFPNYSSELNVNALELDDSALYLCASGGGLDSNYEQYFGPGTRLTVT.

The chain links TRBV6-1 to TRBJ1-2; 8 bases line up with TRBD1. The CDR3 totals 14 residues. CDR1 MNHNS and CDR2 SASEGT come from the germline V gene. The trim removed 6 bases at V and 4 bases at J, leaving 7 bases unmatched. In DNA form, the CDR3 reads TGTGCCAGCAGACTGGGACAGGATTCCTATGGCTACACCTTC. Protein product: CASRLGQDSYGYTF.

This clone was detected only a few times. J is TRBJ1-2 and V is TRBV29-1; D is unresolved. CDR1 is SQVTM and CDR2 is ANQGSEA in the germline V gene. The V gene lost 0 bases and the J gene lost 2 bases, with 7 bases spanning the gap. This CDR3 contains 13 residues. The CDR3 spells CSVEDLENYGYTF. The DNA of the CDR3 is TGCAGCGTTGAAGATCTCGAGAACTATGGCTACACCTTC.

V gene TRBV4-1 combines with J gene TRBJ2-2; 11 positions agree with TRBD2. CDR3 length: 17 residues. Germline CDR1 and CDR2: MGHRA and YSYEKL. Germline trimming cut 1 base from V and 1 base from J; bases unmatched to any gene: 2. The CDR3 region has the DNA TGCGCCAGCAGCCAAGGGCTAGCGGGGGGGAACACCGGGGAGCTGTTTTTT. Amino acid sequence: CASSQGLAGGNTGELFF.

The V and J genes are TRBV6-1 and TRBJ1-6; D gene unclear. The ends were cut back, 3 bases at V and 8 bases at J, with 8 bases in the middle. CDR1 MNHNS and CDR2 SASEGT come from the germline V gene. CDR3 size: 13 residues. The CDR3 DNA reads as TGTGCCAGCAGTGATCCGAGGGATTCACCCCTCCACTTT. Protein sequence: CASSDPRDSPLHF.

The rearrangement joins TRBV6-6 to TRBJ1-4, with a tentative D call TRBD1 (6 bases). Germline V gene data show CDR1 as MNHNY and CDR2 as SVGAGI (reference sequence). This CDR3 comprises 14 residues. V dropped 7 bases and J dropped 5 bases, with 14 bases sitting between them. CDR3 sequence reads: CASIKSGVNEKLFF. CDR3 in DNA: TGTGCCAGCATAAAGTCAGGGGTAAATGAAAAACTGTTTTTT.

The V gene is TRBV7-9, the J gene TRBJ1-1; 8 bases fit TRBD1. Looked up from germline, CDR1 is SEHNR and CDR2 is FQNEAQ (reference sequence). The CDR3 runs to 15 residues. Trimming at V came to 5 bases and at J to 10 bases, leaving 15 bases not matched to a gene. CDR3 protein: CASSLLRDRQLGAFF. CDR3 coding DNA: TGTGCCAGCAGCCTTTTGAGGGACAGGCAACTGGGAGCTTTCTTT.

J is TRBJ2-1 and V is TRBV19; 7 bases map to TRBD1. The CDR3 covers 14 residues. Germline loops: CDR1 LNHDA, CDR2 SQIVND (reference sequence). Trimming at V came to 3 bases and at J to 8 bases, leaving 7 bases not matched to a gene. CDR3 in DNA: TGTGCCAGTAGTATGCGACAGGGTAGCGATGAGCAGTTCTTC. This codes for CASSMRQGSDEQFF.

A note on this clone: Other nucleotide sequences from this sample produce the same CDR3. CDR3 bases: TGTGCCAGCAGCTTAGCTAGCGGGAGCTACGAGCAGTACTTC. This encodes CASSLASGSYEQYF. V usage is TRBV13 and J usage is TRBJ2-7; 10 nucleotides align to TRBD2. The junction had 0 bases not matched to a gene; V was cut back by 1 base and J by 3 bases. Germline loops: CDR1 PRHDT, CDR2 FYEKMQ (reference sequence). The CDR3 runs 14 residues. The whole variable domain, filled in from reference TRBV13 and TRBJ2-7, reads AAGVIQSPRHLIKEKRETATLKCYPIPRHDTVYWYQQGPGQDPQFLISFYEKMQSDKGSIPDRFSAQQFSDYHSELNMSSLELGDSALYFCASSLASGSYEQYFGPGTRLTVT.

This chain joins TRBV7-9 and TRBJ2-2; 9 bases are a match to TRBD1. V trimming: 4 bases; J trimming: 4 bases; junction bases outside the gene matches: 7. Germline V CDR1 and CDR2: SEHNR, FQNEAQ (reference sequence). The CDR3 is made up of 16 amino acids. The CDR3 sequence is CASSSDRGSGTGELFF. CDR3 DNA sequence: TGTGCCAGCAGCTCTGACAGGGGGTCGGGCACCGGGGAGCTGTTTTTT.